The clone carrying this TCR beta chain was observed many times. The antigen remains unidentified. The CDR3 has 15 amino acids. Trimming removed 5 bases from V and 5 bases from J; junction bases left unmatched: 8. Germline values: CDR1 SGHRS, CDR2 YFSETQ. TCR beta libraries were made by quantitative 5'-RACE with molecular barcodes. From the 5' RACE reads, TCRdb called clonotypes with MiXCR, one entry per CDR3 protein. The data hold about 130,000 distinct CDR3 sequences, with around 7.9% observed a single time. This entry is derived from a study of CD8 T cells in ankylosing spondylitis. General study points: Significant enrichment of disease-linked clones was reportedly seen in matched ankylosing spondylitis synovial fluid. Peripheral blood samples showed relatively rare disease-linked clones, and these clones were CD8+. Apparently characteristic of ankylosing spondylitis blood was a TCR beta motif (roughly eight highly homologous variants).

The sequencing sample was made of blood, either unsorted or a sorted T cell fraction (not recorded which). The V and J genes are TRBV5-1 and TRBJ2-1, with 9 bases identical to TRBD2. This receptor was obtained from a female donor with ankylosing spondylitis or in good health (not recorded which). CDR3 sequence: CASRSGLAENNEQFF. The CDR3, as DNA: TGCGCCAGCAGATCGGGACTAGCTGAAAACAATGAGCAGTTCTTC.